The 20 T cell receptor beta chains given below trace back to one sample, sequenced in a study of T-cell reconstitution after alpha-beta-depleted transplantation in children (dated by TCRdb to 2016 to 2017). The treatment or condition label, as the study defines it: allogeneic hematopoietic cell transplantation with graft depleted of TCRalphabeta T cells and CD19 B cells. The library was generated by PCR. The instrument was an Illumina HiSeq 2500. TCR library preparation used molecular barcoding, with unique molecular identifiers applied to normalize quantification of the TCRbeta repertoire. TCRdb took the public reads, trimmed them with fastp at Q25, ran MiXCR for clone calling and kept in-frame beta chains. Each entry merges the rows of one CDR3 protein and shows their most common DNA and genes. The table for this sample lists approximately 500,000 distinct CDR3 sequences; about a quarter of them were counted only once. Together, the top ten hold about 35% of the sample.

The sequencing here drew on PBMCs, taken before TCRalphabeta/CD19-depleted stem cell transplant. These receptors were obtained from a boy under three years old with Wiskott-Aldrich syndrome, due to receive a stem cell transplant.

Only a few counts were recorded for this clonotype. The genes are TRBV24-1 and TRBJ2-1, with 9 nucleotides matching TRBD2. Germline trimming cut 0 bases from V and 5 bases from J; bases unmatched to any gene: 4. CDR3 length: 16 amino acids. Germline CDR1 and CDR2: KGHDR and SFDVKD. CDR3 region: CATSDLSLAGNNEQFF. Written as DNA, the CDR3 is TGTGCCACCAGTGATTTGTCCCTAGCGGGGAACAATGAGCAGTTCTTC.

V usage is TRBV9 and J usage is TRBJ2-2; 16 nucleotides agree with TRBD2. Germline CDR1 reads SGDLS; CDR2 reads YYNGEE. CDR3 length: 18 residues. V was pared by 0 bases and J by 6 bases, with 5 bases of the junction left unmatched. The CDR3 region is CASSVATGTSGRAGELFF. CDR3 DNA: TGTGCCAGCAGCGTAGCTACAGGGACTAGCGGGAGGGCCGGGGAGCTGTTTTTT.

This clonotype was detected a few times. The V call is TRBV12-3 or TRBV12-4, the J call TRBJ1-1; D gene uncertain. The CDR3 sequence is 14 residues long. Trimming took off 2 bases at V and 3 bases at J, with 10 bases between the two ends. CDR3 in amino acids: CASSLPVLHTEAFF. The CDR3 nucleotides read TGTGCCAGCAGTTTACCCGTCCTCCACACTGAAGCTTTCTTT.

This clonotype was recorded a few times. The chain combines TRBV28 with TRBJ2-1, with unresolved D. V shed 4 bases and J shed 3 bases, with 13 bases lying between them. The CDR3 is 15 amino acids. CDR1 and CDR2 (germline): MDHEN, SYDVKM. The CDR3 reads CASSSAGSYYNEQFF. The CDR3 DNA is TGTGCCAGCAGTTCGGCCGGGTCCTACTACAATGAGCAGTTCTTC.

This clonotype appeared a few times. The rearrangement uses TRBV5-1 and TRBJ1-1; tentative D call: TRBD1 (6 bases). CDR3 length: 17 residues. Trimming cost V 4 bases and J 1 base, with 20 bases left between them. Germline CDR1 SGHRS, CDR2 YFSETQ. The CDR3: CASSLGWGAPKNTEAFF. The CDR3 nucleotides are TGCGCCAGCAGCCTCGGGTGGGGGGCACCAAAGAACACTGAAGCTTTCTTT.

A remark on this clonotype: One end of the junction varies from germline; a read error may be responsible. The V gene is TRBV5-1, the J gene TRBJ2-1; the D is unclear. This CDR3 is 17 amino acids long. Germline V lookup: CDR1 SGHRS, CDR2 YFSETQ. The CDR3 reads CASTLGKGEPRNNEQFF. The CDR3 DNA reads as TGCGCCAGCACCTTGGGCAAGGGCGAACCTAGGAACAATGAGCAGTTCTTC. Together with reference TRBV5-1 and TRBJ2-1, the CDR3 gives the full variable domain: KAGVTQTPRYLIKTRGQQVTLSCSPISGHRSVSWYQQTPGQGLQFLFEYFSETQRNKGNFPGRFSGRQFSNSRSEMNVSTLELGDSALYLCASTLGKGEPRNNEQFFGPGTRLTVL.

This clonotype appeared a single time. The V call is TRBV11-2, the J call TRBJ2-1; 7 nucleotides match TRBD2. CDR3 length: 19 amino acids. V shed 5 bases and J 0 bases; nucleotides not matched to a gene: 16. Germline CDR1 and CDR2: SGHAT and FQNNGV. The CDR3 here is CASSPILAGEFSSYNEQFF. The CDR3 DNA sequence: TGTGCCAGCAGCCCAATATTAGCGGGCGAATTTAGCTCCTACAATGAGCAGTTCTTC.

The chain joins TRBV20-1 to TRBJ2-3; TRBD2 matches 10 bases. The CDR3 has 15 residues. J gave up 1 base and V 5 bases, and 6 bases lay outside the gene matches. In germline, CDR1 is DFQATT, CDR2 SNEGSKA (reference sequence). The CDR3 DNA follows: TGCAGTGCTTTCCACGGACTAGCGGGCACAGATACGCAGTATTTT. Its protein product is CSAFHGLAGTDTQYF.

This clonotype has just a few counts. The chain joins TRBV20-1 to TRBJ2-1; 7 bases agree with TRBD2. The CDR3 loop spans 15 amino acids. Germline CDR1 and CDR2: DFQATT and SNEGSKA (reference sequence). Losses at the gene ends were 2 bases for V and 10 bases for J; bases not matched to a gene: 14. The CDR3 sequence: CSARRFQTSAGEQFF. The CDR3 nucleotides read TGCAGTGCTAGACGTTTCCAAACTAGCGCCGGAGAGCAGTTCTTC.

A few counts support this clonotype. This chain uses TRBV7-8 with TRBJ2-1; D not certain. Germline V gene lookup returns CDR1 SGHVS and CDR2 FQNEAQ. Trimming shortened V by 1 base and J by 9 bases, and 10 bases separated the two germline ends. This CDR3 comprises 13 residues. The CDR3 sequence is CASSLGTYSEQFF. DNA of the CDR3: TGTGCCAGCAGCTTAGGAACTTACTCTGAGCAGTTCTTC.

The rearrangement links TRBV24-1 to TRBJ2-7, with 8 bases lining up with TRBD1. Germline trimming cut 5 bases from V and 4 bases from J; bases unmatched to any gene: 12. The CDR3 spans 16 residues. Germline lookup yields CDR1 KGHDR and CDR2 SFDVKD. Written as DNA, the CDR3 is TGTGCCACCAGTGGCCCGAGGACAGGGCTTATTTACGAGCAGTACTTC. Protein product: CATSGPRTGLIYEQYF.

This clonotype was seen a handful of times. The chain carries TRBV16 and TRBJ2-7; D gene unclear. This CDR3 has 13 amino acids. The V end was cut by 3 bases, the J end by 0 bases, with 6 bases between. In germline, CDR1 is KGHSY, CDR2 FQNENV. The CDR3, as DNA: TGTGCCAGCAGCCACCATGGCTCCTACGAGCAGTACTTC. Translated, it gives CASSHHGSYEQYF.

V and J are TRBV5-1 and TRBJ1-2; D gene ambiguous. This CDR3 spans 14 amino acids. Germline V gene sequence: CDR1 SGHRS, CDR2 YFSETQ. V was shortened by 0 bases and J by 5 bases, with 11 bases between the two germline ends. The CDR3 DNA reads TGCGCCAGCAGCTTGGGCGGGCTCGGGTATGGCTACACCTTC. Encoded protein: CASSLGGLGYGYTF.

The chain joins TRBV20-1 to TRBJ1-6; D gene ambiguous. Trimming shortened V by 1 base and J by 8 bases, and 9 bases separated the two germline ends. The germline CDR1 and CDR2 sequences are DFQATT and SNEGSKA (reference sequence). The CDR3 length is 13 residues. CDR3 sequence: CSARGDWDSPLHF. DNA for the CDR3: TGCAGTGCTAGAGGGGATTGGGATTCACCCCTCCACTTT.

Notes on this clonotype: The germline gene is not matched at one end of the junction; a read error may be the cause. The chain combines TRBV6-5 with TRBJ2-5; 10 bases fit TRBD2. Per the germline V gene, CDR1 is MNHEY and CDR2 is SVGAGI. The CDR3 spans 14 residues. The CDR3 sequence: CASIYSGTSATQYF. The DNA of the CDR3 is TGTGCCAGCATTTACTCAGGGACTAGCGCGACCCAGTACTTC.

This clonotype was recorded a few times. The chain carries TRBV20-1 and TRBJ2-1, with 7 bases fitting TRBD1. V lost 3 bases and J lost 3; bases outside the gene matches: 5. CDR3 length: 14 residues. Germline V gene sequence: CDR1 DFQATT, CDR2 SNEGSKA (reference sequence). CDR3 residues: CSASMAGGYNEQFF. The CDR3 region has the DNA TGCAGTGCTAGTATGGCAGGGGGCTACAATGAGCAGTTCTTC.

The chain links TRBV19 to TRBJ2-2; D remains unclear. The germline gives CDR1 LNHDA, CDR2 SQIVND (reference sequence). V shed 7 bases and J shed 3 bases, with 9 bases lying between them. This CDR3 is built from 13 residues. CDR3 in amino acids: CASIVPHTGELFF. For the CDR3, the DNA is TGTGCCAGTATCGTGCCGCACACCGGGGAGCTGTTTTTT.

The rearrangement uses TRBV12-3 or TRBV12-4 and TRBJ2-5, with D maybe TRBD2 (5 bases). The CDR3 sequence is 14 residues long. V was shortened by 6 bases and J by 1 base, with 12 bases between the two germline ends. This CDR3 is CASSPGFSQETQYF. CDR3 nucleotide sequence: TGTGCCAGCAGCCCGGGATTTAGCCAAGAGACCCAGTACTTC.

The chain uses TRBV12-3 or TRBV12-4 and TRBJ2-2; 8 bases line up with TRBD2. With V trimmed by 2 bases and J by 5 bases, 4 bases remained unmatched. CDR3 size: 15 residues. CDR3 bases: TGTGCCAGCAGTTTATCGGGAGGGGTAACCGGGGAGCTGTTTTTT. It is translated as CASSLSGGVTGELFF.

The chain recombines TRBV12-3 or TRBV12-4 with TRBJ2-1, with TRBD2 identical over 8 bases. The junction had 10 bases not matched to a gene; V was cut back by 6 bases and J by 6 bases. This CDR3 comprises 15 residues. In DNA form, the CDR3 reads TGTGCCAGCAGCCTAGGGACTAGAGTAAGCAATGAGCAGTTCTTC. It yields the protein CASSLGTRVSNEQFF.